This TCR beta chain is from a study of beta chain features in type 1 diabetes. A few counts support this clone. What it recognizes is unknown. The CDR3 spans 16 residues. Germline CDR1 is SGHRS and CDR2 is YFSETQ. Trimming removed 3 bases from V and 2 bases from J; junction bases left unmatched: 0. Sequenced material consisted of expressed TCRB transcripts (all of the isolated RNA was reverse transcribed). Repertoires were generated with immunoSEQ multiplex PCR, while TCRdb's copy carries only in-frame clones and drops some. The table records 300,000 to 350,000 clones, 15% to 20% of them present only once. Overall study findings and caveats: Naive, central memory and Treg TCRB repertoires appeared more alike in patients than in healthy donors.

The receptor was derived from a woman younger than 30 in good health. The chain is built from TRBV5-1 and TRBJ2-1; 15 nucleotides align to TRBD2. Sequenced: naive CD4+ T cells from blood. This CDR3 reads CASSWTSGRAYNEQFF. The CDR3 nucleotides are TGCGCCAGCAGCTGGACTAGCGGGAGGGCCTACAATGAGCAGTTCTTC.